The clone carrying this T cell receptor (beta chain) was counted at least ten times. The CDR3 spans 16 residues. V shed 2 bases and J 1 base; nucleotides not matched to a gene: 6. Germline V gene sequence: CDR1 MDHEN, CDR2 SYDVKM. TCR beta CDR3 regions were amplified from RNA. HTBI primers were used for first-round RT-PCR of the TCR CDR3. TCRdb reanalysed the multiplex PCR reads using MiXCR and keeps one entry per CDR3 protein. This sample has approximately 600,000 distinct CDR3 sequences, with less than 25% found just once. The data belong to a study of T cells in Graves' hyperthyroidism and ophthalmopathy. Diagnoses used clinical symptoms, serum thyroxine and TRAb, thyroid ultrasound and orbital computed tomography.

The receptor comes from a man between 25 and 39 years old with Graves' ophthalmopathy. V gene TRBV28 combines with J gene TRBJ1-1, with 8 bases aligning to TRBD1. Input material: blood. Written as DNA, the CDR3 is TGTGCCAGCAGTTTAATGGACAGGGTAGAGAACACTGAAGCTTTCTTT. Protein product: CASSLMDRVENTEAFF.